The 22 T cell receptor beta chains listed next were all sequenced from one sample in a study of cytomegalovirus exposure and HLA in healthy donors. 13 Jbeta primers and 60 Vbeta primers were used for the PCR. Assay: immunoSEQ multiplex PCR; the TCRdb copy retains only in-frame clones and omits some. The repertoire consists of approximately 150,000 clones, with roughly 80% occurring once and the leading ten covering about 4%. Source material: PBMCs. These receptors were collected from a man aged 25-45 years in good health and CMV-seropositive.

This rearrangement joins TRBV14 to TRBJ2-3; 7 bases are shared with TRBD2. The V gene's germline CDR1 is SGHDN and CDR2 FVKESK. The CDR3 extends over 17 amino acids. V lost 0 bases, J lost 2 bases, and 8 bases stayed unmatched. The CDR3: CASSQDLLAELTDTQYF. Written as DNA, the CDR3 is TGTGCCAGCAGCCAAGACCTCCTAGCGGAACTCACAGATACGCAGTATTTT.

Comment on this clone: Other DNA sequences of this sample code for an identical CDR3. This chain connects TRBV30 to TRBJ1-5; 7 nucleotides match TRBD1. The CDR3 consists of 13 residues. The germline gives CDR1 GTSNPN, CDR2 SVGIG (reference sequence). The J segment lost 4 bases and the V segment lost 5 bases, leaving 5 bases of the junction unmatched. The CDR3 nucleotides are TGTGCCTGGTCCAGGGGGACAAATCAGCCCCAGCATTTT. Translated, it gives CAWSRGTNQPQHF.

In DNA form, the CDR3 reads TGTGCCAGCAGTGGCTGGAGGGACAGGGGCCCCTACGAGCAGTACTTC. Translated: CASSGWRDRGPYEQYF. The chain links TRBV2 to TRBJ2-7; 10 bases fit TRBD1. The CDR3 has 16 amino acids. V shed 4 bases and J 2 bases; nucleotides not matched to a gene: 8. Germline loops: CDR1 SNHLY, CDR2 FYNNEI.

V and J are TRBV18 and TRBJ1-2, with a possible D match to TRBD1 (6 bases). CDR3 length: 12 amino acids. From germline, CDR1 is KGHSH and CDR2 LQKENI. Trimming removed 4 bases from V and 12 bases from J, with 15 bases in between. As DNA, the CDR3 is TGTGCCAGCTCACAGGACAGAGGGTACGACACCTTC. It specifies CASSQDRGYDTF.

V is TRBV5-4 and J is TRBJ1-5; no reliable D call. Germline V CDR1 and CDR2: SGHNT, YYREEE (reference sequence). The V and J ends lost 2 bases and 4 bases respectively, with 7 bases between them. The CDR3 covers 13 residues. The CDR3 protein is CASSFGPNQPQHF. The DNA of the CDR3 is TGTGCCAGCAGCTTTGGGCCAAATCAGCCCCAGCATTTT.

The CDR3 is CASSSLSGDTGELFF. In DNA form, the CDR3 reads TGTGCCAGCAGTTCCCTTTCAGGGGACACCGGGGAGCTGTTTTTT. The chain links TRBV28 to TRBJ2-2; TRBD1 might be the D (6 bases). The CDR3 has 15 amino acids. CDR1 is MDHEN, CDR2 SYDVKM, per germline. Between the trimmed V and J ends, which lost 4 bases and 3 bases, there was a span of 12 bases.

This clone has more than one count but fewer than ten. The rearrangement joins TRBV30 to TRBJ2-7; 13 bases fit TRBD2. The CDR3 has 15 residues. The germline gives CDR1 GTSNPN, CDR2 SVGIG (reference sequence). V lost 3 bases to trimming and J lost 3 bases; unmatched junction nucleotides: 5. CDR3 sequence reads: CAWRSTSGGVYEQYF. In nucleotides, the CDR3 is TGTGCCTGGAGGTCAACTAGCGGGGGGGTCTACGAGCAGTACTTC.

The V and J genes are TRBV5-1 and TRBJ2-3; D is possibly TRBD1 (6 bases). Germline loops: CDR1 SGHRS, CDR2 YFSETQ. V was pared by 0 bases and J by 5 bases, with 16 bases between. CDR3 length equals 16 residues. CDR3 amino acids: CASSLGGGATRDTQYF. CDR3 DNA sequence: TGCGCCAGCAGCTTGGGAGGGGGAGCGACAAGAGATACGCAGTATTTT.

The sample holds a few counts of this clone. The rearrangement links TRBV19 to TRBJ1-2, with TRBD1 identical over 7 bases. Germline loops: CDR1 LNHDA, CDR2 SQIVND (reference sequence). The CDR3 runs 13 residues. The V segment lost 5 bases and the J segment 9 bases; nucleotides outside the gene matches: 9. CDR3 DNA sequence: TGTGCCAGTAGTTGGGGCACAGGGGCTCGCTACACCTTC. This translates into CASSWGTGARYTF.

Here the CDR3 DNA reads TGTGCCAGCAGGGGGGACAGACTCACCGGGGAGCTGTTTTTT. This gives the protein CASRGDRLTGELFF. The rearrangement links TRBV6-4 to TRBJ2-2; 7 positions match TRBD1. Trimming at V came to 6 bases and at J to 4 bases, leaving 5 bases not matched to a gene. CDR1 MRHNA and CDR2 SNTAGT come from the germline V gene. CDR3 length: 14 residues.

This clone was counted only a few times. This chain connects TRBV7-9 to TRBJ2-7; D may be TRBD2 (6 bases). Germline CDR1 SEHNR, CDR2 FQNEAQ (reference sequence). V shed 10 bases and J shed 1 base, with 14 bases lying between them. This CDR3 is 13 amino acids long. CDR3 nucleotide sequence: TGTGCCACCGGGTGGAGGGAATCCTACGAGCAGTACTTC. Translated, it gives CATGWRESYEQYF.

With regard to this clone: Other nucleotide sequences from this sample produce the same CDR3. The J gene is TRBJ2-3, the V gene TRBV5-1; 8 nucleotides agree with TRBD2. In germline, CDR1 is SGHRS, CDR2 YFSETQ. The CDR3 spans 14 residues. Trimming removed 4 bases from V and 3 bases from J; junction bases left unmatched: 4. The CDR3, as DNA: TGCGCCAGCAGCCCCGGACTAGCAACAGATACGCAGTATTTT. This translates into CASSPGLATDTQYF.

The chain is built from TRBV7-6 and TRBJ2-1, with D possibly TRBD1 on 6 matching bases. The V end was cut by 5 bases, the J end by 0 bases, with 11 bases between. The germline V gene has CDR1 SGHVS and CDR2 FNYEAQ. The CDR3 spans 15 residues. The CDR3 is CASSGYRVSYNEQFF. The CDR3 DNA sequence: TGTGCCAGCAGCGGCTACAGGGTCTCCTACAATGAGCAGTTCTTC.

This clone was observed a few times. The J gene is TRBJ2-3, the V gene TRBV5-6, with 9 positions matching TRBD2. Germline V lookup: CDR1 SGHDT, CDR2 YYEEEE. The CDR3 has 15 residues. With V trimmed by 2 bases and J by 2 bases, 3 bases remained unmatched. The CDR3: CASSLLAGVTDTQYF. The CDR3 DNA sequence: TGTGCCAGCAGCTTATTAGCGGGGGTCACAGATACGCAGTATTTT. Using reference TRBV5-6 and TRBJ2-3 for the parts outside the CDR3, the full variable domain is DAGVTQSPTHLIKTRGQQVTLRCSPKSGHDTVSWYQQALGQGPQFIFQYYEEEERQRGNFPDRFSGHQFPNYSSELNVNALLLGDSALYLCASSLLAGVTDTQYFGPGTRLTVL.

The J gene is TRBJ1-5, the V gene TRBV7-9, with D hard to call. Trimming removed 5 bases at V and 6 bases at J, with 8 bases between. CDR3 length: 12 amino acids. Germline-derived CDR1 and CDR2 are SEHNR and FQNEAQ (reference sequence). The CDR3 loop reads CASSRLGQPQHF. In DNA, the CDR3 is TGTGCCAGCAGCCGCCTCGGTCAGCCCCAGCATTTT.

V and J are TRBV6-6 and TRBJ2-7; TRBD1 matches at 7 bases. Losses at the gene ends were 6 bases for V and 2 bases for J; bases not matched to a gene: 10. The CDR3 has 15 residues. The V gene's germline CDR1 is MNHNY and CDR2 SVGAGI (reference sequence). This chain's CDR3 is CASSSGQNHPYEQYF. The DNA of the CDR3 is TGTGCCAGCAGCTCGGGACAGAACCATCCCTACGAGCAGTACTTC.

This clone was counted a few times. The V call is TRBV7-9, the J call TRBJ2-2, with 7 bases fitting TRBD2. The CDR3 extends over 14 amino acids. The V gene's germline CDR1 is SEHNR and CDR2 FQNEAQ (reference sequence). After removal of 8 bases from V and 4 bases from J, the junction contained 7 bases not matched to a gene. The CDR3 region has the DNA TGTGCCAGCCACGTGGGGGGGTCCACCGGGGAGCTGTTTTTT. Encoded protein: CASHVGGSTGELFF.

This clone was recorded a few times. The rearrangement joins TRBV10-1 to TRBJ2-5; possible D gene TRBD1, 6 bases. The CDR3 totals 15 residues. Trimming took 3 bases from V and 4 from J, leaving 15 bases between them. CDR1 WNHNN and CDR2 SYGVQD come from the germline V gene (reference sequence). CDR3 DNA sequence: TGCGCCAGCAGTGATGTCGCAGGGGTAGGAGAGACCCAGTACTTC. Translation gives CASSDVAGVGETQYF.

This clone was seen a few times. Here the CDR3 reads CASSPGSPLHF. DNA of the CDR3: TGTGCCAGCAGCCCAGGATCACCCCTCCACTTT. This sequence joins TRBV7-8 and TRBJ1-6; D remains unclear. The CDR3 is made up of 11 amino acids. Germline lookup yields CDR1 SGHVS and CDR2 FQNEAQ. V was clipped by 5 bases and J by 10 bases, with 6 bases between them. The entire variable domain, with the rest obtained from reference TRBV7-8 and TRBJ1-6, is as follows: GAGVSQSPRYKVAKRGQDVALRCDPISGHVSLFWYQQALGQGPEFLTYFQNEAQLDKSGLPSDRFFAERPEGSVSTLKIQRTQQEDSAVYLCASSPGSPLHFGNGTRLTVT.

The genes are TRBV25-1 and TRBJ2-1; tentatively, D is TRBD1 (5 bases). Germline V lookup: CDR1 MGHDK, CDR2 SYGVNS. Trimming removed 3 bases from V and 8 bases from J, with 11 bases in between. The CDR3 sequence is 13 residues long. CDR3 bases: TGTGCCAGCAGTGATGGCAGGGCCGATGAGCAGTTCTTC. Translating it yields CASSDGRADEQFF.

The rearrangement joins TRBV7-8 to TRBJ1-5; a weak D match, TRBD1 (5 bases). Germline V gene data show CDR1 as SGHVS and CDR2 as FQNEAQ. Trimming left V 8 bases short and J 3 bases short, with 17 bases between. CDR3 length: 15 residues. In nucleotides, the CDR3 is TGTGCCAGCTCCTCCAACGCAGGGAACAATCAGCCCCAGCATTTT. As protein: CASSSNAGNNQPQHF.

This clone was detected once. The chain uses TRBV2 and TRBJ2-3; D gene unclear. The V and J ends lost 6 bases and 1 base respectively, with 8 bases between them. Germline CDR1 reads SNHLY; CDR2 reads FYNNEI. This CDR3 contains 13 residues. The chain's CDR3 is CASRVHGTDTQYF. Written as DNA, the CDR3 is TGTGCCAGCAGGGTACACGGCACAGATACGCAGTATTTT.